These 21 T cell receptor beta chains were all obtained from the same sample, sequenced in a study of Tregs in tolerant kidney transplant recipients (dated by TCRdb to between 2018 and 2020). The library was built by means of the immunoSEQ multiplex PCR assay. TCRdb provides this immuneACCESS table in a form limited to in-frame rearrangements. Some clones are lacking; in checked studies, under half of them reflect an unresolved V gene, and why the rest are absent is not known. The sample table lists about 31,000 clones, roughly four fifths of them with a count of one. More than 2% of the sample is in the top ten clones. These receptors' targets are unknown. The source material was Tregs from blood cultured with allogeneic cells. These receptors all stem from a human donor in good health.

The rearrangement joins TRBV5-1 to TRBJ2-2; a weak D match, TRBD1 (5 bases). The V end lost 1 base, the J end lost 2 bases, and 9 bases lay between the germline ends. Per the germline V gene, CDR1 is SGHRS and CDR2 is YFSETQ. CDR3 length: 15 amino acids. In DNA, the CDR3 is TGCGCCAGCAGCTTGAGACAGATTAACACCGGGGAGCTGTTTTTT. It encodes CASSLRQINTGELFF.

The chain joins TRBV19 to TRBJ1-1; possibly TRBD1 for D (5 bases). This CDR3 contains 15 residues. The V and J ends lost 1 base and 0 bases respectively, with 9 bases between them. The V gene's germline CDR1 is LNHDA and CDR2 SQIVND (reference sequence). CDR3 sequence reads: CASSIARGLNTEAFF. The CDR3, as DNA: TGTGCCAGTAGTATAGCGAGGGGTTTGAACACTGAAGCTTTCTTT. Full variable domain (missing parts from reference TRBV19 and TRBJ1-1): DGGITQSPKYLFRKEGQNVTLSCEQNLNHDAMYWYRQDPGQGLRLIYYSQIVNDFQKGDIAEGYSVSREKKESFPLTVTSAQKNPTAFYLCASSIARGLNTEAFFGQGTRLTVV.

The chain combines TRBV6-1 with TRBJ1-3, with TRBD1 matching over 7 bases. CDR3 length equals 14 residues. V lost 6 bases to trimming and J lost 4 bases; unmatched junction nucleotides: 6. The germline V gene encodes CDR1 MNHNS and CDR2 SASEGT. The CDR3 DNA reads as TGTGCCAGCAGGGGGACAGCTCTCGGAAACACCATATATTTT. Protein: CASRGTALGNTIYF.

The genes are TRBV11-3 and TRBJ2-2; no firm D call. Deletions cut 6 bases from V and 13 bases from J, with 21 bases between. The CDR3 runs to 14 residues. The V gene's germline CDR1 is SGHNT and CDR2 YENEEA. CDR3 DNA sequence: TGTGCCAGCAGTCGAACCGGGTCCCCAGGTGCGCTGTTTTTT. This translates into CASSRTGSPGALFF.

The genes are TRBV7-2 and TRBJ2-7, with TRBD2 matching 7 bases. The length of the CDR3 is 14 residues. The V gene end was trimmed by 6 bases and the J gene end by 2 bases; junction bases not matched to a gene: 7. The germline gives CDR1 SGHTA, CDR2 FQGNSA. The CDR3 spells CASSVLAATYEQYF. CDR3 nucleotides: TGTGCCAGCAGTGTCCTAGCGGCAACCTACGAGCAGTACTTC.

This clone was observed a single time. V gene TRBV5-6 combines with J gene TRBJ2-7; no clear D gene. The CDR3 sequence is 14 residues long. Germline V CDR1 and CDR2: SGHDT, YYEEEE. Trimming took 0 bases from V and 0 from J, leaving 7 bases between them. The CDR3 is CASSLVQHSYEQYF. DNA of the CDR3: TGTGCCAGCAGCTTGGTACAGCACTCCTACGAGCAGTACTTC.

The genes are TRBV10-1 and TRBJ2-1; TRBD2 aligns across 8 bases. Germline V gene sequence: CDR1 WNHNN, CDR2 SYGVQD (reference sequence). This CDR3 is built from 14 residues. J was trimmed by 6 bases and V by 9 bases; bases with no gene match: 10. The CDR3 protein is CASIGTSLVNEQFF. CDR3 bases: TGCGCCAGTATCGGGACTAGTTTAGTCAATGAGCAGTTCTTC.

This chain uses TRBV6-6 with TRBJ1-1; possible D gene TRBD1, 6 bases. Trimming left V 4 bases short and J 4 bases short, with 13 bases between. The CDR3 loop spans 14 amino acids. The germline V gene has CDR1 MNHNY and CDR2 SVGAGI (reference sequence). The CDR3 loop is CASSLYDRRTEAFF. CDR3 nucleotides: TGTGCCAGCAGTTTATACGACAGGCGCACTGAAGCTTTCTTT.

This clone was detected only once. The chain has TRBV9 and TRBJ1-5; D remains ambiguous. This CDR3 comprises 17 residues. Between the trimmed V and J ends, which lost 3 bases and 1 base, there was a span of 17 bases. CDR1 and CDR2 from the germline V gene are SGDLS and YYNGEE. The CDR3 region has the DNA TGTGCCAGCAGCGCGGGAGAGGGTATGAGGAGCAATCAGCCCCAGCATTTT. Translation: CASSAGEGMRSNQPQHF.

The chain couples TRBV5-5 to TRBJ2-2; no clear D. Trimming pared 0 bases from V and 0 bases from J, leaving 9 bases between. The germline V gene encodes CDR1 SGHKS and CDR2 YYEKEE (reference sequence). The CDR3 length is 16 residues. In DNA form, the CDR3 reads TGTGCCAGCAGCTTGGGACTGGGGACGAACACCGGGGAGCTGTTTTTT. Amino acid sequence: CASSLGLGTNTGELFF.

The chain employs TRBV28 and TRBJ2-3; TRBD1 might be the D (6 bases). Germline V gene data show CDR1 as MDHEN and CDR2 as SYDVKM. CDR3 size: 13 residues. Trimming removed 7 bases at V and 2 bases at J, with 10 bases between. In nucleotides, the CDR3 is TGTGCCAGCACCCACAGGGACACAGATACGCAGTATTTT. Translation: CASTHRDTDTQYF.

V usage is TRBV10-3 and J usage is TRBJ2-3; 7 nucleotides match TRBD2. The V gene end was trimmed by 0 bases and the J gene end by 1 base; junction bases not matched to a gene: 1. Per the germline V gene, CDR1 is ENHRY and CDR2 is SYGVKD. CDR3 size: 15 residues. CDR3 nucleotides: TGTGCCATCAGTGAGTCTGCGGGGGGCACAGATACGCAGTATTTT. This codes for CAISESAGGTDTQYF.

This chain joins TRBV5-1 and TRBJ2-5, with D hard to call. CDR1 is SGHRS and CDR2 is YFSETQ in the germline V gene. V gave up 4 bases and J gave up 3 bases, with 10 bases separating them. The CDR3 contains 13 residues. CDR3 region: CASSEVGKETQYF. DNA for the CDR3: TGCGCCAGCAGCGAGGTAGGAAAAGAGACCCAGTACTTC.

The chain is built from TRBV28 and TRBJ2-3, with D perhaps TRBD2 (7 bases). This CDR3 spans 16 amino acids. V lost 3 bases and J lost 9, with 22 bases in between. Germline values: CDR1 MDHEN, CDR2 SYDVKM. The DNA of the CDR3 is TGTGCCAGCAGTTTTCCCTCGGGGGGCGCGGGCGGGACGCAGTATTTT. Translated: CASSFPSGGAGGTQYF.

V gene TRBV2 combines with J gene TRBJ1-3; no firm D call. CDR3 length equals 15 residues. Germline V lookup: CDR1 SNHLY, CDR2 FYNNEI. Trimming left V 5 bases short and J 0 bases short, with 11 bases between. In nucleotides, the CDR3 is TGTGCCAGCAGTTCCCCAATGAGCTCTGGAAACACCATATATTTT. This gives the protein CASSSPMSSGNTIYF.

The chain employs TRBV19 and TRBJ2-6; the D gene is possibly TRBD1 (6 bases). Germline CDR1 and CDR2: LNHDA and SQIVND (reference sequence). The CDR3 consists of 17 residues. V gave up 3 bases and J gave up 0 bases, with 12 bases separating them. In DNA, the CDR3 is TGTGCCAGTAGTATGAAGACAGGTAGCTCTGGGGCCAACGTCCTGACTTTC. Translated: CASSMKTGSSGANVLTF.

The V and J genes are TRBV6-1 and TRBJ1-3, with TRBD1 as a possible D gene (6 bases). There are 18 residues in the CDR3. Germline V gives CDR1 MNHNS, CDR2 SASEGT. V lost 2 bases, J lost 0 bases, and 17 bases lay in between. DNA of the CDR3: TGTGCCAGCAGTGAACGGGGGTGGGGGGGCAGCTCTGGAAACACCATATATTTT. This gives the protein CASSERGWGGSSGNTIYF.

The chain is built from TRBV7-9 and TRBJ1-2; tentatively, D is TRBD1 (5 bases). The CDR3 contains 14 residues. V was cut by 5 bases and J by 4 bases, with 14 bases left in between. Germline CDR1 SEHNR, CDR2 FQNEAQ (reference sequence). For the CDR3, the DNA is TGTGCCAGCAGCAGAGAGGACAAAATCTATGGCTACACCTTC. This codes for CASSREDKIYGYTF. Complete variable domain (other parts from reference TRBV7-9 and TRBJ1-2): DTGVSQNPRHKITKRGQNVTFRCDPISEHNRLYWYRQTLGQGPEFLTYFQNEAQLEKSRLLSDRFSAERPKGSFSTLEIQRTEQGDSAMYLCASSREDKIYGYTFGSGTRLTVV.

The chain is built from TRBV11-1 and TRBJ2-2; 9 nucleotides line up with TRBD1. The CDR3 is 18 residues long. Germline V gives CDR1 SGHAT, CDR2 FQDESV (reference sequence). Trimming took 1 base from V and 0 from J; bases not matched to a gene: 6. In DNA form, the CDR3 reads TGTGCCAGCAGCTTAGGAACAACAGGGGGCGCGAACACCGGGGAGCTGTTTTTT. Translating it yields CASSLGTTGGANTGELFF.

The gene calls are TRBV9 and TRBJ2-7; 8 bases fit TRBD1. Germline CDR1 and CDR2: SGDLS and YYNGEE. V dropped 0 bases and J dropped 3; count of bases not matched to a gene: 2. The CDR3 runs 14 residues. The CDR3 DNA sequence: TGTGCCAGCAGCGTAGCTGGGACAGGCTACGAGCAGTACTTC. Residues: CASSVAGTGYEQYF.

DNA for the CDR3: TGCGCCAGCAGCTTGAACAGGGCTAACCCCGGGGAGCTGTTTTTT. Protein product: CASSLNRANPGELFF. The rearrangement uses TRBV5-1 and TRBJ2-2; maybe TRBD1 (6 bases). Germline V gene data show CDR1 as SGHRS and CDR2 as YFSETQ. The ends were cut back, 1 base at V and 6 bases at J, with 13 bases in the middle. This CDR3 has 15 residues.